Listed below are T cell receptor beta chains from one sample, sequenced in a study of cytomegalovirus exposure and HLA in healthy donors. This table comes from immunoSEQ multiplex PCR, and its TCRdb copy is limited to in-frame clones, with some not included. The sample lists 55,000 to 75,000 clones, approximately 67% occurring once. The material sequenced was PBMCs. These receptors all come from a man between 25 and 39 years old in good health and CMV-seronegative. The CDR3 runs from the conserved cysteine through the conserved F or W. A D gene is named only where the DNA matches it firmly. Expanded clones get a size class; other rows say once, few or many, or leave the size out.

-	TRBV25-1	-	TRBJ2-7	TGTGCCAGCAGTGAAAGCAGGTACGAGCAGTACTTC	CASSESRYEQYF
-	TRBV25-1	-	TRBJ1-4	TGTGCCAGCAGTGAGGGACTGATTAATGAAAAACTGTTTTTT	CASSEGLINEKLFF
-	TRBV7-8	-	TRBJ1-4	TGTGCCAGCAGCTTTGAGGGACACTCAACTAATGAAAAACTGTTTTTT	CASSFEGHSTNEKLFF
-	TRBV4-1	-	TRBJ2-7	TGCGCCAGCAGCCATGCGGGCCGCACCTCCTACGAGCAGTACTTC	CASSHAGRTSYEQYF
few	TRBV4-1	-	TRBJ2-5	TGCGCCAGCAGCCTTAGTACAGGGAGTTTAGAGACCCAGTACTTC	CASSLSTGSLETQYF
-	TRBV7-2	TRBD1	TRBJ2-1	TGTGCCAGCAGCGCCCGGACAGGGAGCTCCTACAATGAGCAGTTCTTC	CASSARTGSSYNEQFF
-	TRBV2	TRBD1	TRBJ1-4	TGTGCCAGCAGGGGACAGGGTCTTAATGAAAAACTGTTTTTT	CASRGQGLNEKLFF
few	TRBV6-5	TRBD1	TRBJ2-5	TGTGCCAGCAGCCGTACAGGGGTGAGAGAGACCCAGTACTTC	CASSRTGVRETQYF
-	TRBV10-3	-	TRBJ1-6	TGTGCCATACAGCCGGGGGGACCGGGATATTCACCCCTCCACTTT	CAIQPGGPGYSPLHF
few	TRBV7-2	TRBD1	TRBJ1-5	TGTGCCAGCAGTCTAACAGGGGAGAATCAGCCCCAGCATTTT	CASSLTGENQPQHF
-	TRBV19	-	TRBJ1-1	TGTGCCAGTAGTATTTGGCCTGAAGCTTTCTTT	CASSIWPEAFF
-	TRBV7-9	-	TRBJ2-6	TGTGCCAGCAGCTGGGGGGAATCTGGGGCCAACGTCCTGACTTTC	CASSWGESGANVLTF
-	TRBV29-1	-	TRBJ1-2	TGCAGCGTCCGGGCCGTTGGGGCATATGGCTACACCTTC	CSVRAVGAYGYTF
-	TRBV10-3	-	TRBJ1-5	TGTGCCATCAGTGAGGCGGGCACGGGGAATCAGCCCCAGCATTTT	CAISEAGTGNQPQHF
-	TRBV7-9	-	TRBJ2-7	TGTGCCAGCAGCTTAGTACGGTACGAGCAGTACTTC	CASSLVRYEQYF
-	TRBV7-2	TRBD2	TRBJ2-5	TGTGCCAGCAGCCCCCGGGCTAGCGGGGGAGGGGAGACCCAGTACTTC	CASSPRASGGGETQYF
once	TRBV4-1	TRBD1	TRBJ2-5	TGCGCCAGCAGCCAACAGGACAGGGGGCACCAAGAGACCCAGTACTTC	CASSQQDRGHQETQYF
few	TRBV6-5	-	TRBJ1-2	TGTGCCAGCAGTTACACAGCGACAGGATTTCCCTATGGCTACACCTTC	CASSYTATGFPYGYTF
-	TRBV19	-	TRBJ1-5	TGTGCCAGTGGAGGACGGGAGGGACGCTACGAAGCAAGCAATCAGCCCCAGCATTTT	CASGGREGRYEASNQPQHF
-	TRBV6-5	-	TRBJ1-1	TGTGCCAGCAGTTACAGGGAGGCACCTGAAGCTTTCTTT	CASSYREAPEAFF
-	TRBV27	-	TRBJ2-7	TGTGCCAGCAGTTCCCTGAGCTCCTACGAGCAGTACTTC	CASSSLSSYEQYF
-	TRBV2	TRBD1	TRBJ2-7	TGTGCCAGCTTCAATCACCGGGACAGGGTGGAATACGAGCAGTACTTC	CASFNHRDRVEYEQYF
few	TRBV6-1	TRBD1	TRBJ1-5	TGTGCCAGCAGTGAGTACTTGGGACAGCAGCCCCAGCATTTT	CASSEYLGQQPQHF
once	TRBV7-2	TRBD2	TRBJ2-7	TGTGCCAGCAGCCCATTAGCGGGGGGGCCATTATACGAGCAGTACTTC	CASSPLAGGPLYEQYF
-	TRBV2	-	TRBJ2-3	TGTGCCAGCAGTGAAGTACAGGGTCGTGCCCTTTCCCTTAGCACAGATACGCAGTATTTT	CASSEVQGRALSLSTDTQYF
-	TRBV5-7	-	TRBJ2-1	TGTGCCAGCAGCGCCTTAGCGGTAATCCCCTACAATGAGCAGTTCTTC	CASSALAVIPYNEQFF
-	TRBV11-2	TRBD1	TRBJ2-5	TGTGCCAGCAGCCACTCAGGGACAGCTCAAGAGACCCAGTACTTC	CASSHSGTAQETQYF
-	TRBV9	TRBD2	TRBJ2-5	TGTGCCAGCAGCCCCAGACTAGCGAGTCTCCAAGAGACCCAGTACTTC	CASSPRLASLQETQYF
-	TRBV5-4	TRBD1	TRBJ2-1	TGTGCCACCGCCGGTGGGACAGGGGGTTACAATGAGCAGTTCTTC	CATAGGTGGYNEQFF
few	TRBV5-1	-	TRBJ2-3	TGCGCCAGCAGCTTGGGACAGGCGCCAGATACGCAGTATTTT	CASSLGQAPDTQYF
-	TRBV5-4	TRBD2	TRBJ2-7	TGTGCCAGCAGCATATTTAGCGGGGGGGGCTCCTACGAGCAGTACTTC	CASSIFSGGGSYEQYF
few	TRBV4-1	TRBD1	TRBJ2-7	TGCGCCAGCAGCCAAGGACAGGGAAGCTCCTACGAGCAGTACTTC	CASSQGQGSSYEQYF
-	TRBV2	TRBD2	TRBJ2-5	TGTGCCAGCACCGGACTTAGCGGGGGATCAGAGACCCAGTACTTC	CASTGLSGGSETQYF
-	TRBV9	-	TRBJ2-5	TGTGCCAGCAGCCCGCGGGACAGACAAGAGACCCAGTACTTC	CASSPRDRQETQYF
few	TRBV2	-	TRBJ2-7	TGTGCCAGCAGTGAAGTCAGGGGCGCCAGCTACGAGCAGTACTTC	CASSEVRGASYEQYF